This T cell receptor beta chain came from a study of T cell repertoires in cytomegalovirus infection. Study information: CMV infection together with matching HLA type was indicated by public TCR beta signatures. Whole-study findings and limits: What dominated the ex vivo response were HLA-C-restricted CMV-specific TCR beta clonotypes. Using cumulative public TCR beta family frequency, the authors identified those who carried CMV together with the relevant HLA.

V lost 6 bases to trimming and J lost 1 base; unmatched junction nucleotides: 11. The CDR3 extends over 18 amino acids. CDR1 and CDR2 (germline): LNHDA, SQIVND (reference sequence). One entry per CDR3 protein, called by TCRdb with MiXCR from the reads. The table lists 150,000 to 200,000 distinct CDR3 sequences, 28% of them singletons, with approximately 30% in the top ten. In the case of this clonotype: Its cognate antigen is unknown.

V usage is TRBV19 and J usage is TRBJ2-3, with 12 bases fitting TRBD2. This sequence originates from a human donor in good health (CMV status not recorded). Some clones in this sample may be carry-over from other donors' samples. What was sequenced was PBMCs. Here the CDR3 DNA reads TGTGCCAGTAGACCGACTAGCGGGGGACCTACTGGCACAGATACGCAGTATTTT. Translation: CASRPTSGGPTGTDTQYF.